Included here is one TCR beta chain sequence, with context. Its antigen is currently not known. No base quality information exists; no much larger clone differs at one position. Using bias-controlled multiplex PCR with the immunoSEQ v3 hsTCRB kit, the TCR beta CDR3 regions were amplified from genomic DNA. TCR libraries were sequenced on an Illumina NextSeq 500 to approximately 2 million read pairs for survey level or roughly 4.5-6 million for deep level. As for the original processing: Clonality was reported by immunoSEQ Analyzer software, which also assigned V, D and J genes and filtered out non-productive sequences. Repertoires of infused TIL and blood were compared using productive Simpson clonality and the Morisita overlap index of productive TRB rearrangements. In its TCRdb copy, this immuneACCESS table keeps in-frame sequences only and misses some clones. Where compared with another copy, unresolved V genes explain less than half of these, and the others have no known cause. Clone size and V and J calls were adopted from that table, with D and trimming inferred from the DNA. Across this sample there are about 50,000 clones, with less than 85% seen only once. About 6% of the sample is taken by the ten largest.

The V end gives up 1 base and the J end 15 bases, leaving 5 bases in the junction not matched to a gene. Taken from cysteine to phenylalanine, the CDR3 has 12 residues. Only the CDR3 DNA stays, 36 bases, in frame from base 1. CDR1 and CDR2 (MNHNS, SASEGT) derive from the germline V gene. These data belong to a study of TIL therapy for anti-PD-1-resistant metastatic lung cancer (dated by TCRdb to 2020 to 2022). Regarding the complete study: Enrolled patients had a median age of roughly 54 years (range 38-75) and a median tumor PD-L1 proportion score of over 5.5%. Most of the cohort had lung adenocarcinoma, including several EGFR-mutant tumors and two ALK-rearranged tumors, and half of the patients were either current or former smokers. Tumor and peripheral blood T cell receptor beta sequencing was used to track clonotypes across tumor, expanded TIL product and serial blood samples. Across the cohort, whole-exome sequencing showed a median non-synonymous tumor mutation burden of approximately 1.5 mutations per megabase. Broader findings and caveats from the paper: The study protocol defined all tumor marker inferences as exploratory. Because the cohort was highly selected, with more treatment-naive, never-smoker and oncogene-addicted patients than is typical, generalizability is limited. High clonal turnover was observed in TIL culture, with many enriched product clones not detected in the baseline tumor, which suggested clonal contraction rather than faithful expansion. Compared with baseline intratumoral T cells, expanded TIL cultures were more clonal and less diverse (median clonality around 6% vs 30%, p < 0.0001).

Sample time point, as interpreted from the label and publication: pre-treatment sample, taken before nivolumab and TIL therapy. Baseline tumor samples were excised metastases, mostly pleural nodules or supraclavicular lymph nodes, from the same resection used to grow TIL. Tumors were collected before any PD-1/PD-L1 blockade, after which patients were given nivolumab, and patients who progressed were given lymphodepletion, an infusion of expanded TIL and IL-2. A phase I trial run at two centers enrolled adults with stage 4 NSCLC between 2017 and January 2020. The samples were obtained from a phase I trial that was single-arm and open-label and tested tumor-infiltrating lymphocyte therapy combined with nivolumab in advanced non-small cell lung cancer. Parts of each resected tumor were snap-frozen in liquid nitrogen and kept at -80 degrees C. Tumor regions of interest were chosen on H&E sections by laser-capture macrodissection, pulverized into roughly 14 mg aliquots, and extracted with Qiagen Allprep kits.

Recombination connected TRBV6-1 to TRBJ1-4, and 7 junctional nucleotides match TRBD1. The sequence derives from a person aged 25 to 79 with non-small cell lung cancer. The sequenced sample was tumor tissue, obtained at baseline. The nucleotides read TGTGCCAGCAGTGAAGGGGGACAGCGCATGTTTTTT. This codes for CASSEGGQRMFF.